This record looks at one T cell receptor beta chain sequence and its context. The table came from immunoSEQ multiplex PCR; TCRdb's copy has only in-frame clones and leaves some out. Here the sample spans roughly 140,000 clones, 80% being singletons. V was pared by 1 base and J by 2 bases, with 9 bases between. CDR1 LGHNA and CDR2 YSLEER come from the germline V gene. The CDR3 length is 15 residues. The entry originates in a study of blood T cell repertoires in COVID-19. Study overall: Collection of acute and convalescent COVID-19 samples took place in the United States, Italy and Spain.

The chain uses TRBV4-3 and TRBJ1-3; TRBD1 is a possible D gene (5 bases). Sequencing used peripheral blood. The source of this sequence is a man aged 55-75 years with acute or convalescent COVID-19. The CDR3 nucleotides are TGCGCCAGCAGCCAAGTGGGGGGAACTGGAAACACCATATATTTT. It translates to CASSQVGGTGNTIYF.